The entry below describes one T cell receptor beta chain. Its target is unknown. Time point defined: blood at routine non-recurrence follow-up after resection. The authors sequenced whole RNA from tumor, nontumor lung or frozen PBMC without sorting. TCRdb re-derived calls from the 5' RACE reads in MiXCR, one entry per CDR3 protein. The data contain roughly 99,000 distinct CDR3 sequences, approximately 20% of them singletons. The data belong to a study of spatial heterogeneity in lung cancer. For the study at large: PBMC samples from follow-up, where available, were sequenced a median of roughly 2 years after resection. In raw reads, more than 9.5 appearances on average were recorded for each unique TCR and UMI combination. Study conclusions and caveats: There were more appearances of ubiquitous expanded tumor TCRs in blood at resection than at follow-up.

CDR1 and CDR2 (germline): MNHEY, SVGEGT. The CDR3 spans 14 residues. The ends were cut back, 5 bases at V and 4 bases at J, with 14 bases in the middle. The sample was PBMCs, taken at follow-up. This receptor was taken from a male donor with early-stage non-small cell lung cancer. V and J are TRBV6-2 or TRBV6-3 and TRBJ1-2, with D perhaps TRBD1 (5 bases). CDR3 sequence (DNA): TGTGCCAGCAGTCGACAGATGCAGACCTATGGCTACACCTTC. It encodes CASSRQMQTYGYTF.